The rows below give T cell receptor beta chains drawn from one sample of a study of T cells in Graves' hyperthyroidism and ophthalmopathy. TCRdb reprocessed the multiplex PCR reads via MiXCR and lists one record per CDR3 protein. The sample yields nearly 750,000 distinct CDR3 sequences, roughly a third seen once. The specimen sequenced was blood. All receptors derive from a woman between 35 and 50 years old with Graves' hyperthyroidism. Each CDR3 is given with its conserved first and last residue. The order of the fields is J gene, V gene, CDR3 protein.

j_gene: TRBJ1-1; v_gene: TRBV19; CDR3aa: CASSKPRDGLNTEAFF
j_gene: TRBJ2-5; v_gene: TRBV20-1; CDR3aa: CSAREVHPETQYF
j_gene: TRBJ2-2; v_gene: TRBV6-5; CDR3aa: CASSEAMDSFGGGGELFF
j_gene: TRBJ2-7; v_gene: TRBV7-2; CDR3aa: CASSLGGGLYEQYF
j_gene: TRBJ1-1; v_gene: TRBV15; CDR3aa: CATSRDEAGVAFF
j_gene: TRBJ1-2; v_gene: TRBV7-8; CDR3aa: CASSFFRDTIYGYTF
j_gene: TRBJ1-1; v_gene: TRBV6-5; CDR3aa: CASTMDRPHSNTEAFF
j_gene: TRBJ2-7; v_gene: TRBV7-2; CDR3aa: CASSPAGLAGRVFHEQYF
j_gene: TRBJ1-2; v_gene: TRBV6-5; CDR3aa: CASSYSGQPTYGYTF
j_gene: TRBJ2-2; v_gene: TRBV10-3; CDR3aa: CAIRRQGAGTGELFF
j_gene: TRBJ1-6; v_gene: TRBV3-1; CDR3aa: CASSQVKDSPLHF
j_gene: TRBJ2-2; v_gene: TRBV6-1; CDR3aa: CASITGTSNTGELFF
j_gene: TRBJ2-7; v_gene: TRBV10-3; CDR3aa: CAISAVRDEQYF
j_gene: TRBJ1-1; v_gene: TRBV12-3/TRBV12-4; CDR3aa: CASSGTGANTEAFF
j_gene: TRBJ2-7; v_gene: TRBV7-9; CDR3aa: CASSLLYGPTYEQYF
j_gene: TRBJ2-7; v_gene: TRBV19; CDR3aa: CASSTALYSRRYEQYF
j_gene: TRBJ2-7; v_gene: TRBV10-2; CDR3aa: CGSKVGQPYEQYF
j_gene: TRBJ1-1; v_gene: TRBV10-2; CDR3aa: CASSWDMNTEAFF
j_gene: TRBJ2-5; v_gene: TRBV2; CDR3aa: CASSGGVAGGRQETQYF
j_gene: TRBJ1-6; v_gene: TRBV6-5; CDR3aa: CASRGNRGVLNSPLHF
j_gene: TRBJ2-4; v_gene: TRBV10-3; CDR3aa: CAISEVGGAKNIQYF
j_gene: TRBJ2-6; v_gene: TRBV7-9; CDR3aa: CASSLRQGTGANVLTF
j_gene: TRBJ2-2; v_gene: TRBV20-1; CDR3aa: CSAREGSTTGELFF
j_gene: TRBJ2-3; v_gene: TRBV20-1; CDR3aa: CSARFGVSTDTQYF
j_gene: TRBJ2-1; v_gene: TRBV4-3; CDR3aa: CASSPETTDYNEQFF
j_gene: TRBJ1-2; v_gene: TRBV2; CDR3aa: CASSVQPDRANGYTF
j_gene: TRBJ2-7; v_gene: TRBV5-5; CDR3aa: CASSFRVSPYEQYF
j_gene: TRBJ1-1; v_gene: TRBV6-1; CDR3aa: CASSPRIRREAFF
j_gene: TRBJ2-6; v_gene: TRBV9; CDR3aa: CASSPGLF
j_gene: TRBJ2-7; v_gene: TRBV15; CDR3aa: CATSRDVSEQYF
j_gene: TRBJ1-1; v_gene: TRBV2; CDR3aa: CASRVVGAFF
j_gene: TRBJ1-2; v_gene: TRBV11-2; CDR3aa: CASSFRRSPIYGYTF
j_gene: TRBJ1-2; v_gene: TRBV7-9; CDR3aa: CASSLGRAPNYGYTF
j_gene: TRBJ2-7; v_gene: TRBV7-9; CDR3aa: CASSPFGIYEQYF
j_gene: TRBJ1-6; v_gene: TRBV14; CDR3aa: CASSQESEIYNSPLHF
j_gene: TRBJ1-2; v_gene: TRBV7-9; CDR3aa: CASSFGRNGYTF
j_gene: TRBJ2-2; v_gene: TRBV25-1; CDR3aa: CASSEVYMGTGELFF
j_gene: TRBJ1-2; v_gene: TRBV7-9; CDR3aa: CASSLQQGADGYTF
j_gene: TRBJ1-1; v_gene: TRBV10-3; CDR3aa: CAISEETEVTVGAFF